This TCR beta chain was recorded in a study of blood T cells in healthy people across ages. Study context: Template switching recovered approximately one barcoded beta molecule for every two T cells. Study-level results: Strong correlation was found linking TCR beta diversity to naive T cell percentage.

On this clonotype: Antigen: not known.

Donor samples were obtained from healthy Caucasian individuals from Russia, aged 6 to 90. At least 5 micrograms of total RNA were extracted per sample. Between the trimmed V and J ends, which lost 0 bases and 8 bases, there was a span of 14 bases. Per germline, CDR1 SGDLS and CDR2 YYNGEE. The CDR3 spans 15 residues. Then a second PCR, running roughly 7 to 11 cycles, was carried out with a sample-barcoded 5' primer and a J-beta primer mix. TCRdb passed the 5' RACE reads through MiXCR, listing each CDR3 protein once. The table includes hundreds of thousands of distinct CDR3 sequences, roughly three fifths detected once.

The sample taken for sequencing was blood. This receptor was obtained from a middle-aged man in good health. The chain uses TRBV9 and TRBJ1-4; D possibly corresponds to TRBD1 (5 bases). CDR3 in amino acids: CASSVDGDSREKLFF. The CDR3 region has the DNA TGTGCCAGCAGCGTAGACGGCGACAGTCGAGAAAAACTGTTTTTT.